The rows below give T cell receptor beta chains drawn from one sample of a study of blood T cell repertoires in COVID-19. Repertoires were generated with immunoSEQ multiplex PCR, while TCRdb's copy carries only in-frame clones and drops some. The sample carries under 300,000 clones, 80% to 95% recorded once. Source material: peripheral blood. The receptor source for this set is a man younger than 45 with COVID-19, enrolled during active disease. Each CDR3 is given with its conserved first and last residue.

cdr3_length	v_call	cdr3_aa
14	TRBV5-6	CASSLGQGRYEQYF
15	TRBV19	CASSIEQVTNQPQHF
15	TRBV10-1	CASSESRPGGNTIYF
13	TRBV5-5	CASSSPQGNGYTF
15	TRBV10-3	CAISVQGTGNQPQHF
14	TRBV5-4	CASSPAGTGNTIYF
13	TRBV10-3	CAIMPQGDTEAFF
17	TRBV11-2	CASSSRVTSGGYNEQFF
15	TRBV9	CASSDPTATNSPLHF
15	TRBV6-5	CASSYSGITSDTQYF
18	TRBV11-3	CASSPGLAGTQTQETQYF
14	TRBV5-1	CASSSGGNSGELFF
12	TRBV10-1	CASSGQATEAFF
14	TRBV19	CASIRDRVNQEAFF
15	TRBV7-6	CASSPPGTGGTEAFF
14	TRBV5-1	CASSPGTGEETQYF
15	TRBV9	CASSGALLAGGLLFF
11	TRBV12-3/TRBV12-4	CASSFAYEQYF